The rows below give T cell receptor beta chains drawn from one sample of a study of T-cell reconstitution after alpha-beta-depleted transplantation in children. TCRdb redid the calling of the PCR reads with MiXCR, one entry per CDR3 protein. The table lists almost 400,000 distinct CDR3 sequences, roughly 22% of them singletons. Sequenced here: PBMCs from the stem cell graft donor, sampled from the stem cell graft. The receptors were sampled from a human donor who donated a stem cell graft to a child with acute myeloid leukemia. Both conserved end residues are part of each CDR3. The order of the fields is V gene, D gene, clone size, J gene, CDR3 DNA, CDR3 protein. D genes are given only for firm matches. Not every row has a clone size; where given, it reads once, few, many or a size class.

TRBV24-1	NA	NA	TRBJ2-2	TGTGCCACCAGACGGAGGGAAGACGCCGGGGAGCTGTTTTTT	CATRRREDAGELFF
TRBV12-3/TRBV12-4	NA	few	TRBJ2-3	TGTGCCAGCAGTTTACGAGCGGTTAGCACAGATACGCAGTATTTT	CASSLRAVSTDTQYF
TRBV24-1	NA	many	TRBJ2-2	TGTGCCACCAGGGACCGGGACAAGGGTCACACCGGGGAGCTGTTTTTT	CATRDRDKGHTGELFF
TRBV12-3/TRBV12-4	NA	few	TRBJ2-3	TGTGCCAGCAGTTTAGGCAGGGGACCGAGCACAGATACGCAGTATTTT	CASSLGRGPSTDTQYF
TRBV7-8	NA	NA	TRBJ2-7	TGTGCCAGCAGCTCAATCGGGACTCAGTACGAGCAGTACTTC	CASSSIGTQYEQYF
TRBV12-5	NA	few	TRBJ2-7	TGTGCTAGTGGTTATGGGGATCCCTACGAGCAGTACTTC	CASGYGDPYEQYF
TRBV7-2	TRBD1	NA	TRBJ2-1	TGTGCCAGCAGCTCAGACAGGGAAGCGATCAATGAGCAGTTCTTC	CASSSDREAINEQFF
TRBV5-1	TRBD2	few	TRBJ2-1	TGCGCCAGCAGCTTGCTCGGACTAGTTTCCTACAATGAGCAGTTCTTC	CASSLLGLVSYNEQFF
TRBV12-3/TRBV12-4	NA	NA	TRBJ2-7	TGTGCCAGCAGTTTACGGGTTGGCTCCTACGAGCAGTACTTC	CASSLRVGSYEQYF
TRBV6-5	NA	NA	TRBJ2-5	TGTGCCAGCAGTTACTCCTCCCACGCCCAAGAGACCCAGTACTTC	CASSYSSHAQETQYF
TRBV20-1	NA	NA	TRBJ1-1	TGCAGTGCTAGAACCGGGACAAAGAACACTGAAGCTTTCTTT	CSARTGTKNTEAFF
TRBV6-5	TRBD1	NA	TRBJ2-7	TGTGCCAGCAGTTTAGGACAGGGCCGCAACTCCTACGAGCAGTACTTC	CASSLGQGRNSYEQYF
TRBV29-1	NA	NA	TRBJ1-2	TGCAGCGTTGTTTCCGGAAACTATGGCTACACCTTC	CSVVSGNYGYTF
TRBV12-3/TRBV12-4	NA	NA	TRBJ2-1	TGTGCCAGCAGGCCGGACCCGAATGGAAAGCAGTTCTTC	CASRPDPNGKQFF
TRBV20-1	NA	few	TRBJ1-1	TGCAGTGCTAGTTCGTTGTTGGAGAACACTGAAGCTTTCTTT	CSASSLLENTEAFF
TRBV20-1	NA	many	TRBJ2-5	TGCAGTGCTAGGGAAAGGAACGAAGAGACCCAGTACTTC	CSARERNEETQYF
TRBV29-1	NA	few	TRBJ1-2	TGCAGCTCGGAGGAGGGGGAGGGCTACACCTTC	CSSEEGEGYTF
TRBV6-1	NA	few	TRBJ2-7	TGTGCCAGCAGTGAATTGGATGAGAGGGCTGACTACGAGCAGTACTTC	CASSELDERADYEQYF
TRBV29-1	NA	many	TRBJ1-2	TGCAGCGTCCGGCGGGGGGGATCTCGTCCTTATGGCTACACCTTC	CSVRRGGSRPYGYTF
TRBV28	TRBD1	NA	TRBJ1-2	TGTGCCAGCAGTTTATCGGGGAGGGGGCATGGCTACACCTTC	CASSLSGRGHGYTF
TRBV20-1	NA	NA	TRBJ1-1	TGCAGTGCTAGAGATCATCGGGGGGCTGGAACTGAAGCTTTCTTT	CSARDHRGAGTEAFF
TRBV14	TRBD1	NA	TRBJ2-1	TGTGCCAGCAGCCAAGCAGGGGGATTTGAGCAGTTCTTC	CASSQAGGFEQFF
TRBV20-1	NA	few	TRBJ2-7	TGCAGTGCTAGTCCGGCGTCTGAGCAGTACTTC	CSASPASEQYF
TRBV10-3	NA	NA	TRBJ1-2	TGTGCCATCAGATCGACAGACCCGGGCTACACCTTC	CAIRSTDPGYTF